One sample yielded the 25 T cell receptor beta chains listed below, sequenced in a study of T cells in Graves' hyperthyroidism and ophthalmopathy. Amplified TCR beta CDR3 regions derived from RNA transcripts. TCR CDR3 underwent first-round RT-PCR with the HTBI primer set. TCRdb fed the multiplex PCR reads into MiXCR, producing one record per CDR3 protein. Counted here are fewer than 550,000 distinct CDR3 sequences, more than 15% occurring once; the ten biggest clones make up approximately 7.5%. Sequencing used blood. The receptors shown here come from a woman aged 18-35 years with Graves' hyperthyroidism.

This clonotype was observed a handful of times. J is TRBJ1-6 and V is TRBV9; D is unclear. Germline loops: CDR1 SGDLS, CDR2 YYNGEE. V was trimmed by 0 bases and J by 9 bases, leaving 7 bases between them. This CDR3 spans 13 amino acids. Here the CDR3 reads CASSVDGVSPLHF. CDR3 bases: TGTGCCAGCAGCGTAGATGGGGTTTCACCCCTCCACTTT.

CDR3 protein: CASSTWDRSNSPLHF. DNA of the CDR3: TGTGCCAGTAGTACATGGGACAGATCTAATTCACCCCTCCACTTT. The rearrangement uses TRBV19 and TRBJ1-6; 7 bases match TRBD1. The V and J ends lost 4 bases and 6 bases, in that order; junction bases with no gene match: 6. Germline loops: CDR1 LNHDA, CDR2 SQIVND (reference sequence). The CDR3 length is 15 residues.

There are many counts of this clonotype. V gene TRBV20-1 combines with J gene TRBJ1-4, with TRBD1 matching 10 bases. Germline values: CDR1 DFQATT, CDR2 SNEGSKA (reference sequence). Germline trimming cut 6 bases from V and 7 bases from J; bases unmatched to any gene: 5. The CDR3 contains 13 residues. CDR3 loop: CSAKDRGGEKLFF. The CDR3 DNA follows: TGCAGTGCAAAGGACAGGGGGGGTGAAAAACTGTTTTTT.

The chain recombines TRBV19 with TRBJ2-1; D not certain. CDR3 length: 17 amino acids. CDR1 is LNHDA, CDR2 SQIVND, per germline (reference sequence). The V gene lost 6 bases and the J gene lost 0 bases, with 18 bases spanning the gap. DNA of the CDR3: TGTGCCAGTAGCGAGTACGGAAGAGGCCCCTCCTACAATGAGCAGTTCTTC. It codes for CASSEYGRGPSYNEQFF.

This clonotype was seen more than once but under ten times. This chain links TRBV7-9 with TRBJ2-3, with D possibly TRBD1 on 6 matching bases. The CDR3 is 16 residues long. V lost 5 bases and J lost 2, with 17 bases in between. Germline CDR1 reads SEHNR; CDR2 reads FQNEAQ (reference sequence). The CDR3 DNA reads TGTGCCAGCAGCCTGCTAAGCTGGGGGCCCACAGATACGCAGTATTTT. This gives the protein CASSLLSWGPTDTQYF.

This clonotype has ten or more counts. V is TRBV11-2 and J is TRBJ2-3; 7 bases map to TRBD1. Trimming took 7 bases from V and 8 from J; bases not matched to a gene: 12. Germline-derived CDR1 and CDR2 are SGHAT and FQNNGV. This CDR3 spans 14 amino acids. In DNA, the CDR3 is TGTGCCAGCACCGACCCACAGGGGATGGGTACGCAGTATTTT. It specifies CASTDPQGMGTQYF.

The CDR3 loop reads CANGQGSTGELFF. CDR3 nucleotides: TGTGCCAATGGACAGGGTAGCACCGGGGAGCTGTTTTTT. The chain recombines TRBV27 with TRBJ2-2; 8 nucleotides align to TRBD1. V dropped 10 bases and J dropped 4; count of bases not matched to a gene: 5. This CDR3 region has 13 residues. Germline-derived CDR1 and CDR2 are MNHEY and SMNVEV (reference sequence).

This clonotype was picked up one time. The chain carries TRBV11-3 and TRBJ1-3; 9 bases are shared with TRBD1. V lost 1 base, J lost 0 bases, and 7 bases stayed unmatched. The CDR3 has 18 residues. Germline CDR1 and CDR2: SGHNT and YENEEA. CDR3 region: CASSLGRTGDHSGNTIYF. DNA for the CDR3: TGTGCCAGCAGCTTAGGCCGGACAGGGGATCACTCTGGAAACACCATATATTTT.

This clonotype showed up many times. The rearrangement uses TRBV7-9 and TRBJ2-5, with D perhaps matching TRBD1 (6 bases). V was shortened by 4 bases and J by 1 base, with 22 bases between the two germline ends. CDR3 length: 18 residues. Germline CDR1 reads SEHNR; CDR2 reads FQNEAQ (reference sequence). The CDR3 coding sequence is TGTGCCAGCAGCTCAGGAACGGCCCCTGGACAGACCCAAGAGACCCAGTACTTC. Protein: CASSSGTAPGQTQETQYF.

The chain uses TRBV28 and TRBJ2-1; D gene ambiguous. The CDR3 sequence is 11 residues long. The V gene lost 5 bases and the J gene lost 8 bases, with 7 bases spanning the gap. Germline V gene data show CDR1 as MDHEN and CDR2 as SYDVKM. In DNA form, the CDR3 reads TGTGCCAGCAGTCAAAGAGATGAGCAGTTCTTC. As protein: CASSQRDEQFF. The whole variable domain, filled in from reference TRBV28 and TRBJ2-1, reads DVKVTQSSRYLVKRTGEKVFLECVQDMDHENMFWYRQDPGLGLRLIYFSYDVKMKEKGDIPEGYSVSREKKERFSLILESASTNQTSMYLCASSQRDEQFFGPGTRLTVL.

As to this clonotype: A much larger clone is a single base away; this may be a read error. CDR3 sequence reads: CASGGGNPPQHF. CDR3 DNA sequence: TGTGCCTCAGGTGGGGGAAATCCGCCCCAGCATTTT. The chain carries TRBV27 and TRBJ1-5, with a possible D match to TRBD1 (5 bases). The CDR3 covers 12 residues. CDR1 is MNHEY and CDR2 is SMNVEV in the germline V gene (reference sequence).

The chain links TRBV28 to TRBJ2-5; weak D call: TRBD2 (6 bases). Trimming took off 4 bases at V and 5 bases at J, with 14 bases between the two ends. The CDR3 totals 14 residues. CDR1 is MDHEN and CDR2 is SYDVKM in the germline V gene. CDR3 in amino acids: CASSSPGLPETQYF. In nucleotides, the CDR3 is TGTGCCAGCAGTTCCCCGGGACTTCCGGAGACCCAGTACTTC.

This clonotype was seen at least ten times. The V call is TRBV20-1, the J call TRBJ1-1, with D perhaps matching TRBD1 (6 bases). V lost 0 bases, J lost 8 bases, and 10 bases lay in between. There are 12 residues in the CDR3. Looked up from germline, CDR1 is DFQATT and CDR2 is SNEGSKA (reference sequence). The CDR3 loop is CSARESGTEAFF. The CDR3 nucleotides are TGCAGTGCTAGAGAGTCCGGGACAGAAGCTTTCTTT.

This clonotype was seen repeatedly, ten times or more. V gene TRBV15 combines with J gene TRBJ2-4; possibly TRBD2 for D (7 bases). This CDR3 has 16 residues. V was clipped by 4 bases and J by 7 bases, with 20 bases between them. Germline CDR1 LNHNV, CDR2 YYDKDF (reference sequence). CDR3 bases: TGTGCCACCAGCACGCTAGCGGAGGGGGGAGGGAACATTCAGTACTTC. Protein sequence: CATSTLAEGGGNIQYF.

This clonotype was detected many times. This chain connects TRBV24-1 to TRBJ2-5; no definite D call. V was cut by 3 bases and J by 5 bases, with 18 bases left in between. This CDR3 is built from 16 residues. Germline-derived CDR1 and CDR2 are KGHDR and SFDVKD. The CDR3 loop is CATSDTRHHSFETQYF. CDR3 DNA: TGTGCCACCAGTGATACCCGGCACCACTCGTTTGAGACCCAGTACTTC.

In this sample, this clonotype turned up many times. This chain uses TRBV28 with TRBJ2-7; tentatively, D is TRBD2 (6 bases). The CDR3 contains 14 residues. Germline assignment: CDR1 MDHEN and CDR2 SYDVKM. V was shortened by 9 bases and J by 3 bases, with 18 bases between the two germline ends. CDR3 DNA sequence: TGTGCCAGTACCTCAGGAGGGAGAGACTACGAGCAGTACTTC. This translates into CASTSGGRDYEQYF. Supplemented by reference TRBV28 and TRBJ2-7, the full variable domain reads DVKVTQSSRYLVKRTGEKVFLECVQDMDHENMFWYRQDPGLGLRLIYFSYDVKMKEKGDIPEGYSVSREKKERFSLILESASTNQTSMYLCASTSGGRDYEQYFGPGTRLTVT.

This clonotype came up many times. Written as DNA, the CDR3 is TGTGCCAGCAGTGGGACTAGCGGGGGGGCCGTGTATCGCAATGAGCAGTTCTTC. Protein sequence: CASSGTSGGAVYRNEQFF. V and J are TRBV2 and TRBJ2-1, with 15 bases matching TRBD2. There are 18 residues in the CDR3. V shed 4 bases and J 6 bases; nucleotides not matched to a gene: 10. CDR1 is SNHLY, CDR2 FYNNEI, per germline.

This clonotype was detected ten times or more. The rearrangement links TRBV2 to TRBJ1-6; perhaps TRBD1 as D (5 bases). CDR1 and CDR2 from the germline V gene are SNHLY and FYNNEI. The CDR3 covers 13 residues. The CDR3 DNA reads as TGTGCTGAACAGGCCCAGTTTAATTCACCCCTCCACTTT. Its translation is CAEQAQFNSPLHF.

The rearrangement uses TRBV6-4 and TRBJ2-2; D gene unclear. The germline V gene encodes CDR1 MRHNA and CDR2 SNTAGT. Trimming cost V 6 bases and J 2 bases, with 10 bases left between them. This CDR3 comprises 14 residues. CDR3 sequence (DNA): TGTGCCAGCAGGGATAGGGTAAACACCGGGGAGCTGTTTTTT. Its translation: CASRDRVNTGELFF.

The chain carries TRBV6-2 or TRBV6-3 and TRBJ2-1; TRBD2 agrees at 16 bases. Trimming took 4 bases from V and 7 from J; bases not matched to a gene: 10. The CDR3 is 18 amino acids. Germline values: CDR1 MNHEY, CDR2 SVGEGT. The DNA for the CDR3 is TGTGCCAGCAGTTCGGGACTAGCGGGAGGGCTTCCGGAAAATGAGCAGTTCTTC. Protein sequence: CASSSGLAGGLPENEQFF.

There are a few counts of this clonotype. This rearrangement joins TRBV4-1 to TRBJ2-6; D unclear. V was pared by 4 bases and J by 4 bases, with 20 bases between. Per germline, CDR1 MGHRA and CDR2 YSYEKL. This CDR3 region has 18 residues. The CDR3 DNA is TGCGCCAGCAGCCCCTGGGATCCGATAGGGTCCGGGGCCAACGTCCTGACTTTC. Translated: CASSPWDPIGSGANVLTF.

This clonotype showed up many times. This chain uses TRBV12-3 or TRBV12-4 with TRBJ2-7; D possibly uses TRBD1 or TRBD2 (5 bases each). This CDR3 is built from 12 residues. The V end lost 8 bases, the J end lost 0 bases, and 8 bases lay between the germline ends. The DNA of the CDR3 is TGTGCCAGCGCAGGGACCTCCTACGAGCAGTACTTC. This gives the protein CASAGTSYEQYF.

This clonotype was seen repeatedly, ten times or more. The rearrangement joins TRBV12-3 or TRBV12-4 to TRBJ2-1; 15 nucleotides match TRBD2. This CDR3 region has 17 residues. V gave up 4 bases and J gave up 8 bases; unmatched junction bases: 9. The CDR3 region is CASSSWTSGRAGDEQFF. The CDR3 DNA is TGTGCCAGCAGTTCTTGGACTAGCGGGAGGGCTGGCGATGAGCAGTTCTTC.

This clonotype was detected ten times or more. The CDR3 protein is CASSPGGGRIIADTQYF. The CDR3 nucleotides read TGTGCCAGCAGCCCAGGCGGGGGGCGGATCATAGCAGATACGCAGTATTTT. This rearrangement joins TRBV13 to TRBJ2-3; TRBD2 agrees at 8 bases. Germline V gene lookup returns CDR1 PRHDT and CDR2 FYEKMQ (reference sequence). The CDR3 loop spans 17 amino acids. V was clipped by 5 bases and J by 4 bases; unmatched bases: 14.

This clonotype was found a few times. The chain employs TRBV6-1 and TRBJ1-4, with D maybe TRBD1 (6 bases). Trimming left V 6 bases short and J 7 bases short, with 15 bases between. Germline CDR1 MNHNS, CDR2 SASEGT. This CDR3 is 14 amino acids long. This CDR3 reads CASSPQGPIEKLFF. DNA for the CDR3: TGTGCCAGCAGCCCCCAGGGGCCGATTGAAAAACTGTTTTTT.